This TCR beta chain was documented in a study of identical twins. CDR3 length equals 16 residues. V was trimmed by 6 bases and J by 0 bases, leaving 15 bases between them. From germline, CDR1 is MDHEN and CDR2 SYDVKM. A universal primer site arose from template switching, and cDNA bore unique molecular identifiers. In TCRdb, the 5' RACE reads were re-called with MiXCR into one record per CDR3 protein. Of fewer than 650,000 distinct CDR3 sequences listed, 7.1% were seen once; the top ten hold less than 2%. All donors comprised healthy Caucasians. A further study also used this sample, focusing on yellow fever vaccine responses in identical twins.

What was sequenced was PBMCs. This clonotype was obtained from a woman under 30 in good health. The chain recombines TRBV28 with TRBJ2-4, with D possibly TRBD1 on 6 matching bases. Here the CDR3 reads CASRTDRTLAKNIQYF. The DNA for the CDR3 is TGTGCCAGCAGAACCGACAGGACTTTAGCCAAAAACATTCAGTACTTC.